This T cell receptor (beta chain) originates from a study of T cell responses to AZD1222 COVID-19 vaccine. This CDR3 comprises 15 residues. CDR1 is MNHEY, CDR2 SVGEGT, per germline. The V end was cut by 2 bases, the J end by 8 bases, with 13 bases between. As for this clone: What it binds is unknown.

TCRdb keeps only in-frame clones here, not all; method: immunoSEQ multiplex PCR. Of roughly 120,000 clones listed, approximately 83% are singletons. Notes on the study in general: Scientists sampled the repertoires only once the peak T cell response had passed. Per reports, nearly half of all spike-specific TCRs target regions that are unmutated in variants.

The chain carries TRBV6-2 or TRBV6-3 and TRBJ1-6; D is unclear. The clonotype originates from an adult in good health. The sequences come from peripheral blood, collected on day 0 of MenACWY control vaccination. The CDR3 nucleotides read TGTGCCAGCAGTTACCCTCCCCGAGGCGATTCACCCCTCCACTTT. Amino acids: CASSYPPRGDSPLHF.